This entry concerns a single T cell receptor (beta chain). This entry is derived from a study of blood T cell repertoires in COVID-19. CDR3 size: 18 residues. The germline V gene has CDR1 MNHNS and CDR2 SASEGT. V lost 2 bases to trimming and J lost 4 bases; unmatched junction nucleotides: 11. Assay used: immunoSEQ multiplex PCR; TCRdb lists only in-frame clones, some missing. The sample has approximately 300,000 clones, around nine tenths seen once. The chain carries TRBV6-1 and TRBJ2-2; TRBD2 matches 9 bases. The TCR sequence derives from a woman between 25 and 40 years old who had been exposed to COVID-19. The source material was PBMCs or T cells enriched from blood (not recorded which). The CDR3 reads CASSERLAAGWGTGELFF. The CDR3 coding sequence is TGTGCCAGCAGTGAAAGACTAGCGGCAGGGTGGGGCACCGGGGAGCTGTTTTTT.